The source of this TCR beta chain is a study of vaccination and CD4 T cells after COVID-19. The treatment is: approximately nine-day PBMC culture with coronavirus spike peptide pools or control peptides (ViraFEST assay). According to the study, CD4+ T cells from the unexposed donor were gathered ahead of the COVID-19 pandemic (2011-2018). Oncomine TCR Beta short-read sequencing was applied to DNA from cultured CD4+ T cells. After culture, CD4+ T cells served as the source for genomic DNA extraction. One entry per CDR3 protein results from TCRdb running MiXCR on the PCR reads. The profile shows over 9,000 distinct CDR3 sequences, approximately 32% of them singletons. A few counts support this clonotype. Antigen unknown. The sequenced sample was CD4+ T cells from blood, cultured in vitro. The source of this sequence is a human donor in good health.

CDR3: CASSYPPGRNNYGYTF. CDR3 nucleotide sequence: TGTGCCAGCAGTTACCCTCCGGGACGGAATAACTATGGCTACACCTTC. The chain carries TRBV6-2 or TRBV6-3 and TRBJ1-2, with a possible D match to TRBD1 (5 bases). The CDR3 has 16 amino acids. V was clipped by 2 bases and J by 1 base, with 14 bases between them. The germline V gene encodes CDR1 MNHEY and CDR2 SVGEGT.